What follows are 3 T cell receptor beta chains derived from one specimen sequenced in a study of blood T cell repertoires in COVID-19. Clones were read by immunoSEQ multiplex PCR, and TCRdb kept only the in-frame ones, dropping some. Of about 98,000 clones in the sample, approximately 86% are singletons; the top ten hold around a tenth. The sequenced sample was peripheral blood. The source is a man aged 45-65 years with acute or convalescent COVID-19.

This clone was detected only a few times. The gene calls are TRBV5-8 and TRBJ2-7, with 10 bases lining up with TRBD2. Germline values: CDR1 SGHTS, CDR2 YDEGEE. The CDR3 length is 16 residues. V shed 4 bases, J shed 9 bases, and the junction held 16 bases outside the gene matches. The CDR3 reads CASSRPIAGGFGRQYF. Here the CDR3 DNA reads TGTGCCAGCAGCCGACCCATAGCGGGAGGATTTGGTCGGCAGTACTTC.

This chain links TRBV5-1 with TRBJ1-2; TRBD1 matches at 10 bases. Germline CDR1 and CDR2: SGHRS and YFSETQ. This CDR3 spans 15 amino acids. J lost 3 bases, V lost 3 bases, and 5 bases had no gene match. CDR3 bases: TGCGCCAGCAGCTCCCCCGGGACAGGGGACTATGGCTACACCTTC. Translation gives CASSSPGTGDYGYTF.

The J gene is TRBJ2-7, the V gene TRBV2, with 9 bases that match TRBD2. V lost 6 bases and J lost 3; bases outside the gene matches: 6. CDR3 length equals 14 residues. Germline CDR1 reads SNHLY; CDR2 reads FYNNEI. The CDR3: CASSRTSANYEQYF. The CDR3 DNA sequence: TGTGCCAGCAGCCGGACTAGCGCCAACTACGAGCAGTACTTC.